These 18 T cell receptor delta chains came from one sample sequenced in a study of Vδ1+ human thymocytes. Study results and limitations: Thymic TRG and TRD repertoires appeared highly polyclonal, with Gaussian CDR3 length distributions.

RNA was extracted from the cells and then reverse transcribed. Multiplex PCR used pooled V-gene forward primers and a constant-region reverse primer to amplify CDR3s. TCRdb re-processed the multiplex PCR reads via CATT. Counted here are about 54,000 delta-chain clones, roughly 15% occurring once; the ten biggest clones make up approximately 0.54%. No antigen has been identified for these receptors. Sequenced sample: Vdelta1+ gamma-delta thymocytes from the thymus. Described subset: FACS-sorted CD3+ TCRalphabeta- TCRVdelta1+ TCRVdelta2- thymocytes. All receptors come from a boy less than two years old who had congenital heart surgery.

This clone was seen a few times. This sequence joins TRDV1 and TRDJ1; perhaps TRDD2 as D (5 bases). V was cut by 9 bases and J by 1 base, with 24 bases left in between. Germline V CDR1 and CDR2: TSWWSYY, QGS. This CDR3 is 17 amino acids long. The CDR3: CALCVPPFWFGTDKLIF. The CDR3 DNA sequence: TGTGCTCTATGCGTCCCTCCCTTCTGGTTCGGCACCGATAAACTCATCTTT.

V usage is TRDV1 and J usage is TRDJ2; TRDD3 is a possible D gene (6 bases). The germline gives CDR1 TSWWSYY, CDR2 QGS. Deletions cut 1 base from V and 0 bases from J, with 36 bases between. This CDR3 has 25 amino acids. CDR3 DNA sequence: TGTGCTCTTGGGGAACGTCCTCCCCGCCATGGGGATCAAGAGGGACCACTAGCTTTGACAGCACAACTCTTCTTT. Its translation is CALGERPPRHGDQEGPLALTAQLFF.

The table lists this clone with a few counts. The chain carries TRDV1 and TRDJ1; tentatively, D is TRDD2 (9 bases). The germline gives CDR1 TSWWSYY, CDR2 QGS. Trimming shortened V by 0 bases and J by 1 base, and 30 bases separated the two germline ends. The length of the CDR3 is 22 residues. CDR3 region: CALGELQPRPSYGWGITDKLIF. Written as DNA, the CDR3 is TGTGCTCTTGGGGAACTCCAACCCCGGCCTTCCTACGGGTGGGGGATCACCGATAAACTCATCTTT.

The chain recombines TRDV1 with TRDJ1, with TRDD2 matching 9 bases. Germline V gene lookup returns CDR1 TSWWSYY and CDR2 QGS. J lost 1 base, V lost 4 bases, and 19 bases had no gene match. The CDR3 runs 20 residues. CDR3 coding DNA: TGTGCTCTTGGGGCAATTCCGCCTTCCTACAGTCCTAGCCTCACCGATAAACTCATCTTT. Its protein is CALGAIPPSYSPSLTDKLIF.

This clone was seen only a few times. The chain has TRDV1 and TRDJ1; TRDD3 aligns across 13 bases. The CDR3 runs to 24 residues. Germline CDR1 is TSWWSYY and CDR2 is QGS. V gave up 1 base and J gave up 0 bases; unmatched junction bases: 23. CDR3 amino acids: CALGEPIPTRILGDTRWYTDKLIF. The CDR3 region has the DNA TGTGCTCTTGGGGAACCGATTCCTACGCGGATACTGGGGGATACGCGATGGTACACCGATAAACTCATCTTT.

In its sample, this clone was seen a few times. The V and J genes are TRDV1 and TRDJ1, with D unresolved. CDR3 size: 18 residues. Trimming shortened V by 0 bases and J by 0 bases, and 17 bases separated the two germline ends. The germline V gene encodes CDR1 TSWWSYY and CDR2 QGS. The CDR3 nucleotides read TGTGCTCTTGGGGAACTAGGGTCCCCCCCCGGGTACACCGATAAACTCATCTTT. Translating it yields CALGELGSPPGYTDKLIF.

This sequence joins TRDV1 and TRDJ1; maybe TRDD3 (6 bases). Germline CDR1 and CDR2: TSWWSYY and QGS. Trimming took off 4 bases at V and 3 bases at J, with 15 bases between the two ends. This CDR3 has 15 amino acids. The CDR3 region is CALGVTTWGSDKLIF. CDR3 DNA sequence: TGTGCTCTTGGGGTGACTACTTGGGGGTCCGATAAACTCATCTTT.

This clone was counted only a few times. The rearrangement joins TRDV1 to TRDJ1; 12 bases match TRDD3. The trim removed 3 bases at V and 4 bases at J, leaving 27 bases unmatched. Germline values: CDR1 TSWWSYY, CDR2 QGS. The CDR3 contains 23 residues. The CDR3 is CALGEQIFPPTGGYFLRYDKLIF. In nucleotides, the CDR3 is TGTGCTCTTGGGGAGCAAATCTTCCCGCCTACTGGGGGATACTTTTTGCGTTACGATAAACTCATCTTT.

There are a few counts of this clone. The chain couples TRDV1 to TRDJ1; 7 positions agree with TRDD3. This CDR3 contains 16 residues. Germline V gives CDR1 TSWWSYY, CDR2 QGS. The J segment lost 1 base and the V segment lost 6 bases, leaving 11 bases of the junction unmatched. The chain's CDR3 is CALGPGTGEITDKLIF. The CDR3 DNA reads as TGTGCTCTTGGCCCCGGGACTGGGGAGATCACCGATAAACTCATCTTT.

The chain uses TRDV1 and TRDJ1; the D gene is possibly TRDD3 (7 bases). Germline V CDR1 and CDR2: TSWWSYY, QGS. This CDR3 contains 23 residues. V was cut by 0 bases and J by 0 bases, with 32 bases left in between. The CDR3 nucleotides read TGTGCTCTTGGGGAACTAGGCCCCTTCCGCCGACAGCTGGGGGCCGTGTACACCGATAAACTCATCTTT. Residues: CALGELGPFRRQLGAVYTDKLIF.

V is TRDV1 and J is TRDJ1; no definite D call. Trimming removed 2 bases at V and 0 bases at J, with 10 bases between. Germline loops: CDR1 TSWWSYY, CDR2 QGS. This CDR3 is built from 15 residues. The CDR3 nucleotides are TGTGCTCTTGGGGAAGGGTGGGAATACACCGATAAACTCATCTTT. Translation: CALGEGWEYTDKLIF.

For this clone: Other DNA sequences in this specimen translate into the identical CDR3. The rearrangement uses TRDV1 and TRDJ1, with D tentatively TRDD3 (6 bases). CDR1 TSWWSYY and CDR2 QGS come from the germline V gene. Trimming pared 1 base from V and 0 bases from J, leaving 21 bases between. This CDR3 is 19 amino acids long. CDR3 in DNA: TGTGCTCTTGGGGAACCCCCTTACTGGGACATCCGAGACACCGATAAACTCATCTTT. Translation: CALGEPPYWDIRDTDKLIF.

V and J are TRDV1 and TRDJ1; TRDD2 is a possible D gene (8 bases). Germline assignment: CDR1 TSWWSYY and CDR2 QGS. Trimming removed 8 bases at V and 2 bases at J, with 48 bases between. This CDR3 spans 25 amino acids. Written as DNA, the CDR3 is TGTGCTCTTTTGATGGGACTTCCTACCCCACCAGGGATACAACTATTCCACCCAGGAACCGATAAACTCATCTTT. It translates to CALLMGLPTPPGIQLFHPGTDKLIF.

This clone rates as medium-sized (0.01 to 0.1%). This sample also contains other DNA sequences that code for the same CDR3. V is TRDV2 and J is TRDJ1, with 7 positions matching TRDD3. The V gene's germline CDR1 is GEAIGNYY and CDR2 EKD. V trimming: 0 bases; J trimming: 0 bases; junction bases outside the gene matches: 3. The CDR3 is made up of 15 amino acids. The CDR3 loop reads CACDTAGIYTDKLIF. The CDR3 DNA sequence: TGTGCCTGTGACACCGCGGGGATATACACCGATAAACTCATCTTT.

The V gene is TRDV1, the J gene TRDJ1; a weak D match, TRDD3 (5 bases). This CDR3 is built from 18 residues. V shed 4 bases and J shed 0 bases, with 21 bases lying between them. CDR1 TSWWSYY and CDR2 QGS come from the germline V gene. CDR3 DNA sequence: TGTGCTCTTGGGGGGTTTTGGAGGGGACGTTCGTACACCGATAAACTCATCTTT. Translating gives CALGGFWRGRSYTDKLIF.

This clone was detected a few times. The sample carries other DNA sequences with the same CDR3. The genes are TRDV1 and TRDJ1, with 7 nucleotides matching TRDD3. The CDR3 is 18 residues long. Looked up from germline, CDR1 is TSWWSYY and CDR2 is QGS. The ends lost 0 bases at V and 1 base at J; junction bases unmatched: 11. The CDR3 spells CALGELPQTGDITDKLIF. CDR3 nucleotides: TGTGCTCTTGGGGAACTTCCTCAGACTGGGGATATCACCGATAAACTCATCTTT.

This chain joins TRDV1 and TRDJ1, with 10 positions matching TRDD3. V shed 6 bases and J 0 bases; nucleotides not matched to a gene: 28. The CDR3 spans 23 residues. Germline CDR1 reads TSWWSYY; CDR2 reads QGS. The DNA for the CDR3 is TGTGCTCTTGGCCAGGGAGGCCCTTCCTCCCACTGGGGGATCCTCATGTACACCGATAAACTCATCTTT. Translated, it gives CALGQGGPSSHWGILMYTDKLIF.

This clone was picked up a small number of times. This chain joins TRDV1 and TRDJ2; the match to TRDD3 covers 9 bases. This CDR3 has 19 amino acids. V shed 0 bases, J shed 8 bases, and the junction held 16 bases outside the gene matches. Germline assignment: CDR1 TSWWSYY and CDR2 QGS. CDR3 in amino acids: CALGELDSDGGYRPAQLFF. In DNA form, the CDR3 reads TGTGCTCTTGGGGAACTAGACTCGGATGGGGGATATCGACCGGCACAACTCTTCTTT.